The 20 T cell receptor beta chains below come from one sample, sequenced in a study of T cell responses to AZD1222 COVID-19 vaccine. Profiling relied on immunoSEQ multiplex PCR, and the TCRdb table lists in-frame clones only, not all of them. The sample lists over 75,000 clones; 75% to 90% were seen once. This material consisted of peripheral blood, taken on day 0 of AZD1222 vaccination. The receptors were sampled from an adult in good health.

This sequence joins TRBV7-7 and TRBJ2-1; 12 bases are shared with TRBD2. The V gene end was trimmed by 5 bases and the J gene end by 8 bases; junction bases not matched to a gene: 13. CDR1 is SSHAT, CDR2 FNYEAQ, per germline (reference sequence). The CDR3 covers 17 residues. The CDR3 is CASSLSRLAGVGDEQFF. CDR3 DNA sequence: TGTGCCAGCAGCCTCTCCCGACTAGCGGGAGTGGGCGATGAGCAGTTCTTC.

This clone was seen a handful of times. The chain joins TRBV11-2 to TRBJ1-1, with D perhaps matching TRBD1 (5 bases). CDR1 is SGHAT and CDR2 is FQNNGV in the germline V gene. The V gene lost 2 bases and the J gene lost 4 bases, with 8 bases spanning the gap. This CDR3 comprises 13 residues. DNA of the CDR3: TGTGCCAGCAGCTTATTAGGGGTCACTGAAGCTTTCTTT. Its translation is CASSLLGVTEAFF.

The chain carries TRBV27 and TRBJ1-6; no firm D call. Germline V gene data show CDR1 as MNHEY and CDR2 as SMNVEV (reference sequence). This CDR3 is 14 amino acids long. Trimming shortened V by 6 bases and J by 7 bases, and 13 bases separated the two germline ends. The CDR3 nucleotides are TGTGCCAGCAGGGTAGGGCAGGCCAATTCACCCCTCCACTTT. This translates into CASRVGQANSPLHF.

The CDR3 DNA follows: TGTGCCAGCAGCTTGAAAAGGGGGCAAGGGGCCAACGTCCTGACTTTC. This translates into CASSLKRGQGANVLTF. The chain carries TRBV5-4 and TRBJ2-6, with 7 bases matching TRBD1. Germline V gene sequence: CDR1 SGHNT, CDR2 YYREEE (reference sequence). Trimming at V came to 1 base and at J to 4 bases, leaving 5 bases not matched to a gene. This CDR3 is 16 amino acids long. Variable domain in full (rest from reference TRBV5-4 and TRBJ2-6): ETGVTQSPTHLIKTRGQQVTLRCSSQSGHNTVSWYQQALGQGPQFIFQYYREEENGRGNFPPRFSGLQFPNYSSELNVNALELDDSALYLCASSLKRGQGANVLTFGAGSRLTVL.

The chain recombines TRBV3-1 (or the pseudogene TRBV3-2) with TRBJ1-1; TRBD1 is a possible D gene (5 bases). The germline gives CDR1 LGHDT, CDR2 YNNKEL (reference sequence). V lost 1 base to trimming and J lost 10 bases, with 10 bases between them. The CDR3 has 12 amino acids. CDR3 nucleotide sequence: TGTGCCAGCAGCCAAGCGGGGACGAGAGCTTTCTTT. Its translation: CASSQAGTRAFF.

The chain couples TRBV7-2 to TRBJ1-6; weak D call: TRBD1 (6 bases). Germline loops: CDR1 SGHTA, CDR2 FQGNSA. CDR3 size: 16 residues. With 2 bases removed from V and 7 bases from J, the gap between germline ends came to 15 bases. The CDR3 loop reads CASSLRKQGGNSPLHF. CDR3 in DNA: TGTGCCAGCAGCTTAAGAAAACAGGGTGGCAATTCACCCCTCCACTTT.

The chain uses TRBV27 and TRBJ2-1; 8 nucleotides agree with TRBD2. The germline gives CDR1 MNHEY, CDR2 SMNVEV (reference sequence). J lost 0 bases, V lost 3 bases, and 7 bases had no gene match. The CDR3 contains 17 residues. The CDR3 region is CASSFDRSGSSYNEQFF. The CDR3 region has the DNA TGTGCCAGCAGTTTCGACCGAAGCGGGAGCTCCTACAATGAGCAGTTCTTC.

The chain carries TRBV10-2 and TRBJ2-4; D ambiguous. The V and J ends lost 6 bases and 5 bases respectively, with 5 bases between them. The CDR3 covers 11 residues. Germline loops: CDR1 WSHSY, CDR2 SAAADI. DNA of the CDR3: TGCGCCAGCAGCCCCCAAAACATTCAGTACTTC. Its protein product is CASSPQNIQYF.

The rearrangement joins TRBV28 to TRBJ2-7; D not certain. This CDR3 comprises 13 residues. V lost 7 bases and J 2 bases, leaving 12 bases between the germline ends. Germline loops: CDR1 MDHEN, CDR2 SYDVKM. The CDR3 DNA reads TGTGCCAGCACCAATACTATCCCCTACGAGCAGTACTTC. Encoded protein: CASTNTIPYEQYF.

Comments on this clone: Other DNA sequences within the sample encode an identical CDR3. The chain links TRBV5-1 to TRBJ2-6, with TRBD1 as a possible D gene (6 bases). Germline V gives CDR1 SGHRS, CDR2 YFSETQ. V gave up 4 bases and J gave up 0 bases, with 11 bases separating them. The CDR3 length is 16 residues. The CDR3 nucleotides read TGCGCCAGCAGCCTGACAGGTACCTCTGGGGCCAACGTCCTGACTTTC. Translating gives CASSLTGTSGANVLTF.

V gene TRBV28 combines with J gene TRBJ1-2; 7 bases align to TRBD1. Germline V lookup: CDR1 MDHEN, CDR2 SYDVKM. V was pared by 10 bases and J by 0 bases, with 8 bases of the junction left unmatched. The CDR3 loop spans 14 amino acids. CDR3 protein: CATQDRTANYGYTF. As DNA, the CDR3 is TGTGCCACCCAGGACAGGACCGCTAACTATGGCTACACCTTC.

The chain is built from TRBV29-1 and TRBJ1-1; D gene unclear. Trimming took 1 base from V and 1 from J, leaving 19 bases between them. There are 17 residues in the CDR3. Germline V lookup: CDR1 SQVTM, CDR2 ANQGSEA. The DNA for the CDR3 is TGCAGCGTTGAAGGGTCTAACTTGGGCAGCGGGAACACTGAAGCTTTCTTT. Amino acid sequence: CSVEGSNLGSGNTEAFF.

This chain links TRBV7-9 with TRBJ2-1, with a possible D match to TRBD1 (6 bases). The CDR3 covers 14 residues. The V and J ends lost 6 bases and 0 bases respectively, with 9 bases between them. Germline lookup yields CDR1 SEHNR and CDR2 FQNEAQ (reference sequence). CDR3 in DNA: TGTGCCAGCAGACCGGACAGCTCCTACAATGAGCAGTTCTTC. Amino acids: CASRPDSSYNEQFF.

This clone occurred a few times. The chain couples TRBV4-2 to TRBJ1-2, with unresolved D. V lost 3 bases and J 5 bases, leaving 4 bases between the germline ends. The length of the CDR3 is 11 residues. CDR1 and CDR2 (germline): LGHNA, YNFKEQ. This CDR3 reads CASSHGYGYTF. For the CDR3, the DNA is TGTGCCAGCAGCCACGGGTATGGCTACACCTTC.

The chain links TRBV20-1 to TRBJ1-2; D call uncertain. CDR1 and CDR2 (germline): DFQATT, SNEGSKA (reference sequence). V was trimmed by 3 bases and J by 8 bases, leaving 10 bases between them. There are 11 residues in the CDR3. The CDR3 loop reads CSASNPDGYTF. In nucleotides, the CDR3 is TGCAGTGCTAGTAACCCCGACGGCTACACCTTC.

The rearrangement links TRBV3-1 (or the pseudogene TRBV3-2) to TRBJ1-2; D remains unclear. The V end lost 3 bases, the J end lost 4 bases, and 9 bases lay between the germline ends. The CDR3 totals 13 residues. Per the germline V gene, CDR1 is LGHDT and CDR2 is YNNKEL (reference sequence). For the CDR3, the DNA is TGTGCCAGCAGCCAGGCCGTCGGCTATGGCTACACCTTC. Translated: CASSQAVGYGYTF.

The V call is TRBV25-1, the J call TRBJ2-3, with D unclear. V lost 1 base and J 2 bases, leaving 13 bases between the germline ends. Germline values: CDR1 MGHDK, CDR2 SYGVNS. The CDR3 is made up of 16 amino acids. CDR3 bases: TGTGCCAGCAGTGAATTATATCCCCCCTTCACAGATACGCAGTATTTT. It yields the protein CASSELYPPFTDTQYF.

The gene calls are TRBV29-1 and TRBJ1-1; 8 bases are shared with TRBD1. Germline lookup yields CDR1 SQVTM and CDR2 ANQGSEA. With 7 bases clipped from V and 4 bases from J, the junction kept 8 bases outside the gene matches. The CDR3 loop spans 13 amino acids. In nucleotides, the CDR3 is TGCAGCGCTAGCAGGGGGCAGGGCACTGAAGCTTTCTTT. Protein: CSASRGQGTEAFF.

The chain is built from TRBV5-6 and TRBJ1-5, with 9 bases aligning to TRBD1. The CDR3 runs 18 residues. CDR1 and CDR2 from the germline V gene are SGHDT and YYEEEE. J gave up 1 base and V 2 bases, and 10 bases lay outside the gene matches. Here the CDR3 reads CASSFLGTGPLSNQPQHF. CDR3 coding DNA: TGTGCCAGCAGCTTCCTCGGGACAGGGCCTTTGAGCAATCAGCCCCAGCATTTT.

The chain uses TRBV27 and TRBJ1-2; D not certain. Germline assignment: CDR1 MNHEY and CDR2 SMNVEV (reference sequence). Between the trimmed V and J ends, which lost 4 bases and 2 bases, there was a span of 5 bases. The CDR3 has 12 residues. The CDR3 nucleotides are TGTGCCAGCAGTTCAGACAACTATGGCTACACCTTC. This translates into CASSSDNYGYTF.